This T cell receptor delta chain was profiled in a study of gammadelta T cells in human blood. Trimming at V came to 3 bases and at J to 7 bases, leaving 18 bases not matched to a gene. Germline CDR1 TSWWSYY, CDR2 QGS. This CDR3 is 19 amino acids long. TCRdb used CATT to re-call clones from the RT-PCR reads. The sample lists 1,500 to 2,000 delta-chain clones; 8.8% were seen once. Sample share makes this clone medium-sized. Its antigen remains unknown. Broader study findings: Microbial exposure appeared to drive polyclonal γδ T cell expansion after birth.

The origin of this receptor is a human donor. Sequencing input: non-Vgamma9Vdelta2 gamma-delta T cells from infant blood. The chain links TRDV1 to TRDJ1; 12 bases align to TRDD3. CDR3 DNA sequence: TGTGCTCTTGGGGAGAACCTTCTCCCTGGGGGATACGTTCCCCTTAAACTCATCTTT. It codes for CALGENLLPGGYVPLKLIF.